These 30 T cell receptor beta chains were sequenced from one sample in a study of CD8 T cells in ankylosing spondylitis. TCRdb reprocessed the 5' RACE reads via MiXCR and lists one record per CDR3 protein. This sample has approximately 60,000 distinct CDR3 sequences, with 6% to 8% found just once. The sequencing input was synovial fluid, either unsorted or a sorted T cell fraction (not recorded which). All receptors derive from a male donor with ankylosing spondylitis.

This chain connects TRBV2 to TRBJ1-1, with D possibly matching TRBD1 (6 bases). The V and J ends lost 7 bases and 3 bases respectively, with 9 bases between them. Per the germline V gene, CDR1 is SNHLY and CDR2 is FYNNEI. The CDR3 is 12 residues long. The CDR3 loop reads CASTKGDTEAFF. The CDR3 region has the DNA TGTGCCAGCACGAAGGGGGACACTGAAGCTTTCTTT.

This clonotype was observed a few times. This sequence joins TRBV18 and TRBJ1-1; D possibly corresponds to TRBD1 (5 bases). From germline, CDR1 is KGHSH and CDR2 LQKENI. CDR3 length: 13 amino acids. V was shortened by 3 bases and J by 2 bases, with 7 bases between the two germline ends. The CDR3 sequence: CASSPGPNTEAFF. The CDR3 coding sequence is TGTGCCAGCTCACCGGGGCCCAACACTGAAGCTTTCTTT.

This sequence joins TRBV19 and TRBJ2-1, with D possibly being TRBD2 (6 bases). Trimming removed 1 base from V and 2 bases from J, with 12 bases in between. Germline CDR1 and CDR2: LNHDA and SQIVND (reference sequence). The CDR3 is made up of 16 amino acids. The CDR3 coding sequence is TGTGCCAGTAGTATAGCGGGCCAGCGGGCCTACAATGAGCAGTTCTTC. Translated: CASSIAGQRAYNEQFF. Together with reference TRBV19 and TRBJ2-1, the CDR3 gives the full variable domain: DGGITQSPKYLFRKEGQNVTLSCEQNLNHDAMYWYRQDPGQGLRLIYYSQIVNDFQKGDIAEGYSVSREKKESFPLTVTSAQKNPTAFYLCASSIAGQRAYNEQFFGPGTRLTVL.

In this sample, this clonotype turned up many times. The rearrangement uses TRBV7-8 and TRBJ1-6; 10 bases match TRBD1. The CDR3 loop spans 16 amino acids. Germline lookup yields CDR1 SGHVS and CDR2 FQNEAQ. V shed 3 bases, J shed 10 bases, and the junction held 9 bases outside the gene matches. CDR3 nucleotide sequence: TGTGCCAGCAGCTTCCTCGGGACAGGGGATGAGTCACCCCTCCACTTT. Translating it yields CASSFLGTGDESPLHF.

This clonotype was recorded at least ten times. The J gene is TRBJ2-1, the V gene TRBV29-1, with 8 nucleotides matching TRBD2. Unmatched junction bases numbered 6, after V lost 6 bases and J lost 8 bases. There are 12 residues in the CDR3. The germline CDR1 and CDR2 sequences are SQVTM and ANQGSEA. The chain's CDR3 is CSVKRGRDEQFF. Here the CDR3 DNA reads TGCAGCGTGAAGCGGGGGCGGGATGAGCAGTTCTTC.

The chain recombines TRBV28 with TRBJ2-5, with 12 positions matching TRBD2. CDR1 is MDHEN and CDR2 is SYDVKM in the germline V gene. The CDR3 sequence is 15 residues long. After removal of 4 bases from V and 5 bases from J, the junction contained 5 bases not matched to a gene. The DNA for the CDR3 is TGTGCCAGCAGTTCCCTAGCGGGAGGGCCGGAGACCCAGTACTTC. It encodes CASSSLAGGPETQYF. Filled out from reference TRBV28 and TRBJ2-5, the complete variable domain reads DVKVTQSSRYLVKRTGEKVFLECVQDMDHENMFWYRQDPGLGLRLIYFSYDVKMKEKGDIPEGYSVSREKKERFSLILESASTNQTSMYLCASSSLAGGPETQYFGPGTRLLVL.

The sample holds many counts of this clonotype. The junction does not match germline at one end; this may be a read error. The chain uses TRBV7-2 and TRBJ1-2; D remains unclear. The CDR3 spans 13 residues. Germline lookup yields CDR1 SGHTA and CDR2 FQGNSA. The CDR3 DNA sequence: TGTGCCAGCAGTGAATCGGCCAACTATGGCTGCACCTTC. It is translated as CASSESANYGCTF.

This clonotype was detected many times. The chain uses TRBV7-3 and TRBJ1-1; D not certain. The CDR3 runs to 13 residues. V was clipped by 3 bases and J by 5 bases, with 10 bases between them. The germline gives CDR1 SGHTA, CDR2 FQGTGA. CDR3 nucleotide sequence: TGTGCCAGCAGCTTCTCCCCAGAGACTGAAGCTTTCTTT. Translation: CASSFSPETEAFF.

At least ten counts were recorded for this clonotype. The V call is TRBV5-1, the J call TRBJ2-2; a weak D match, TRBD2 (5 bases). Germline assignment: CDR1 SGHRS and CDR2 YFSETQ. The length of the CDR3 is 14 residues. The germline V and J ends were trimmed by 3 bases and 6 bases, with 12 bases remaining between them. The CDR3 coding sequence is TGCGCCAGCAGCTATCGGGGAAGCGCCGGGGAGCTGTTTTTT. Amino acids: CASSYRGSAGELFF.

This clonotype appeared many times. V gene TRBV20-1 combines with J gene TRBJ1-4; D possibly corresponds to TRBD1 (5 bases). V was trimmed by 3 bases and J by 6 bases, leaving 14 bases between them. CDR3 length: 14 residues. CDR1 DFQATT and CDR2 SNEGSKA come from the germline V gene (reference sequence). DNA for the CDR3: TGCAGTGCTAGCTGGCAGGGCTTGCATGAAAAACTGTTTTTT. It encodes CSASWQGLHEKLFF.

This clonotype was observed at least ten times. This rearrangement joins TRBV6-5 to TRBJ1-2; possibly TRBD1 for D (6 bases). V lost 8 bases and J lost 4, with 11 bases in between. CDR3 size: 12 residues. Germline CDR1 MNHEY, CDR2 SVGAGI. The CDR3 region has the DNA TGTGCCAGCCAGGACAGCTTCTATGGCTACACCTTC. Amino acid sequence: CASQDSFYGYTF.

At least ten counts were recorded for this clonotype. V usage is TRBV11-2 and J usage is TRBJ2-7; the D gene is possibly TRBD1 (7 bases). Germline CDR1 reads SGHAT; CDR2 reads FQNNGV. The CDR3 sequence is 18 residues long. V was clipped by 5 bases and J by 5 bases, with 28 bases between them. The CDR3: CASSHPSGRGRSRHEQYF. The CDR3 nucleotides are TGTGCCAGCAGCCACCCCTCTGGCAGGGGGAGGAGTCGGCACGAGCAGTACTTC.

There are many counts of this clonotype. The chain carries TRBV7-2 and TRBJ2-1; TRBD2 is a possible D gene (5 bases). Germline values: CDR1 SGHTA, CDR2 FQGNSA. The CDR3 has 13 residues. Trimming cost V 5 bases and J 10 bases, with 15 bases left between them. The DNA for the CDR3 is TGTGCCAGCAGCCGGACCCCCTCGGGGGAGCAGTTCTTC. The encoded protein is CASSRTPSGEQFF. Together with reference TRBV7-2 and TRBJ2-1, the CDR3 gives the full variable domain: GAGVSQSPSNKVTEKGKDVELRCDPISGHTALYWYRQSLGQGLEFLIYFQGNSAPDKSGLPSDRFSAERTGGSVSTLTIQRTQQEDSAVYLCASSRTPSGEQFFGPGTRLTVL.

This clonotype was detected many times. The V gene is TRBV20-1, the J gene TRBJ2-5, with TRBD1 matching 7 bases. Germline V gene lookup returns CDR1 DFQATT and CDR2 SNEGSKA (reference sequence). The length of the CDR3 is 16 residues. V was clipped by 5 bases and J by 2 bases; unmatched bases: 14. The chain's CDR3 is CSAGPTIGQAQETQYF. CDR3 bases: TGCAGTGCTGGACCAACTATAGGACAGGCGCAAGAGACCCAGTACTTC.

This clonotype was observed at least ten times. The rearrangement links TRBV28 to TRBJ2-5; no reliable D call. The CDR3 is made up of 12 amino acids. V lost 5 bases to trimming and J lost 5 bases, with 9 bases between them. The germline CDR1 and CDR2 sequences are MDHEN and SYDVKM. CDR3 DNA: TGTGCCAGCAGTCCTACCCCCGAGACCCAGTACTTC. Amino acids: CASSPTPETQYF.

This clonotype was counted at least ten times. The V gene is TRBV4-3, the J gene TRBJ1-2; no definite D call. CDR3 length equals 16 residues. V was clipped by 0 bases and J by 1 base, with 12 bases between them. CDR1 LGHNA and CDR2 YSLEER come from the germline V gene. CDR3 sequence: CASSQDPAGLNYGYTF. The CDR3 DNA sequence: TGCGCCAGCAGCCAAGATCCCGCAGGCCTTAACTATGGCTACACCTTC.

The gene calls are TRBV5-4 and TRBJ2-1; the match to TRBD1 covers 8 bases. This CDR3 contains 15 residues. CDR1 is SGHNT and CDR2 is YYREEE in the germline V gene (reference sequence). The V and J ends lost 0 bases and 9 bases, in that order; junction bases with no gene match: 8. CDR3 amino acids: CASSLGGQEIGEQFF. The CDR3 bases are TGTGCCAGCAGCTTGGGGGGACAGGAAATTGGTGAGCAGTTCTTC.

This clonotype showed up many times. V gene TRBV11-3 combines with J gene TRBJ2-5; weak D call: TRBD2 (6 bases). The germline V and J ends were trimmed by 0 bases and 8 bases, with 10 bases remaining between them. Germline values: CDR1 SGHNT, CDR2 YENEEA. This CDR3 region has 13 residues. The CDR3 loop is CASSLEAGITQYF. The DNA of the CDR3 is TGTGCCAGCAGCTTAGAAGCGGGCATAACCCAGTACTTC.

This clonotype was counted ten times or more. The rearrangement links TRBV6-1 to TRBJ2-7; 7 bases are a match to TRBD1. Per the germline V gene, CDR1 is MNHNS and CDR2 is SASEGT. This CDR3 spans 13 amino acids. J lost 3 bases, V lost 6 bases, and 5 bases had no gene match. This CDR3 reads CASRDRIFYEQYF. CDR3 DNA: TGTGCCAGCAGGGACAGGATATTCTACGAGCAGTACTTC.

The CDR3 loop is CASSYAPTGTSGVSYEQYF. Written as DNA, the CDR3 is TGTGCCAGCAGCTATGCACCGACCGGGACTAGCGGGGTGTCCTACGAGCAGTACTTC. V gene TRBV11-2 combines with J gene TRBJ2-7, with TRBD2 matching over 13 bases. The CDR3 is made up of 19 amino acids. Germline lookup yields CDR1 SGHAT and CDR2 FQNNGV. Losses at the gene ends were 4 bases for V and 1 base for J; bases not matched to a gene: 13.

Ten or more counts support this clonotype. The chain employs TRBV5-1 and TRBJ1-2; the match to TRBD1 covers 8 bases. Germline V CDR1 and CDR2: SGHRS, YFSETQ. The trim removed 4 bases at V and 2 bases at J, leaving 4 bases unmatched. The CDR3 extends over 14 amino acids. The CDR3 nucleotides are TGCGCCAGCAGCCCAGGGGGCGACAACTATGGCTACACCTTC. Encoded protein: CASSPGGDNYGYTF.

This clonotype was seen a handful of times. The chain couples TRBV20-1 to TRBJ1-2; TRBD1 matches 9 bases. The CDR3 loop spans 14 amino acids. CDR1 and CDR2 (germline): DFQATT, SNEGSKA (reference sequence). Trimming at V came to 6 bases and at J to 6 bases, leaving 11 bases not matched to a gene. The CDR3 protein is CSAPRTGVSNGYTF. The CDR3 coding sequence is TGCAGTGCCCCACGGACAGGGGTTTCTAATGGCTACACCTTC.

Ten or more counts support this clonotype. Written as DNA, the CDR3 is TGTGCCAGCAGTGAACCCGGGTATGAGCAGTTCTTC. Protein: CASSEPGYEQFF. The V and J genes are TRBV6-1 and TRBJ2-1; D is uncertain. The germline gives CDR1 MNHNS, CDR2 SASEGT. The CDR3 runs 12 residues. V lost 2 bases and J lost 8, with 7 bases in between.

This clonotype was detected many times. The V gene is TRBV3-1, the J gene TRBJ1-2; possible D gene TRBD1, 6 bases. The CDR3 has 13 amino acids. Germline V CDR1 and CDR2: LGHDT, YNNKEL (reference sequence). The germline V and J ends were trimmed by 6 bases and 3 bases, with 11 bases remaining between them. DNA for the CDR3: TGTGCCAGCAGACAGGGACAAGACTATGGCTACACCTTC. Its translation: CASRQGQDYGYTF.

This clonotype came up a few times. This sequence joins TRBV12-3 or TRBV12-4 and TRBJ1-1; possibly TRBD1 for D (6 bases). The CDR3 is 14 residues long. V was shortened by 3 bases and J by 4 bases, with 12 bases between the two germline ends. CDR3 in amino acids: CASSFDRRGTEAFF. DNA of the CDR3: TGTGCCAGCAGTTTTGACAGGCGGGGCACTGAAGCTTTCTTT.

This clonotype was seen ten or more times. This chain links TRBV27 with TRBJ2-7; maybe TRBD2 (6 bases). Germline assignment: CDR1 MNHEY and CDR2 SMNVEV (reference sequence). The CDR3 consists of 14 residues. The ends were cut back, 7 bases at V and 0 bases at J, with 13 bases in the middle. The CDR3 sequence is CASKEGIPSYEQYF. CDR3 coding DNA: TGTGCCAGCAAGGAGGGAATTCCCTCCTACGAGCAGTACTTC.

At least ten counts were recorded for this clonotype. The V gene is TRBV25-1, the J gene TRBJ2-3; 8 nucleotides match TRBD1. Trimming took 2 bases from V and 3 from J; bases not matched to a gene: 4. There are 15 residues in the CDR3. CDR1 is MGHDK and CDR2 is SYGVNS in the germline V gene. CDR3 nucleotide sequence: TGTGCCAGCAGTGAACCCGGGACAGGAACAGATACGCAGTATTTT. Translating it yields CASSEPGTGTDTQYF. The full variable domain, with the rest looked up from reference TRBV25-1 and TRBJ2-3, is EADIYQTPRYLVIGTGKKITLECSQTMGHDKMYWYQQDPGMELHLIHYSYGVNSTEKGDLSSESTVSRIRTEHFPLTLESARPSHTSQYLCASSEPGTGTDTQYFGPGTRLTVL.

This clonotype has a count of ten or more. The chain links TRBV28 to TRBJ1-2, with 7 bases that match TRBD1. Looked up from germline, CDR1 is MDHEN and CDR2 is SYDVKM. The trim removed 3 bases at V and 2 bases at J, leaving 6 bases unmatched. The CDR3 is 15 residues long. The CDR3 spells CASSFLVGGNYGYTF. The CDR3 DNA is TGTGCCAGCAGTTTTCTCGTAGGGGGCAACTATGGCTACACCTTC.

This clonotype was counted at least ten times. V is TRBV27 and J is TRBJ2-6, with D possibly being TRBD1 (6 bases). The CDR3 has 15 residues. Germline values: CDR1 MNHEY, CDR2 SMNVEV (reference sequence). The V and J ends lost 5 bases and 2 bases respectively, with 10 bases between them. The CDR3 sequence: CASSEGVAGANVLTF. As DNA, the CDR3 is TGTGCCAGCAGTGAGGGGGTCGCTGGGGCCAACGTCCTGACTTTC.

This clonotype has ten or more counts. The V call is TRBV15, the J call TRBJ2-3; 8 bases fit TRBD1. After removal of 1 base from V and 4 bases from J, the junction contained 7 bases not matched to a gene. The CDR3 runs 16 residues. The V gene's germline CDR1 is LNHNV and CDR2 YYDKDF (reference sequence). The CDR3 loop reads CATSRVKGQGPDTQYF. The CDR3 DNA follows: TGTGCCACCAGCAGAGTAAAAGGACAGGGTCCAGATACGCAGTATTTT. The whole variable domain, filled in from reference TRBV15 and TRBJ2-3, reads DAMVIQNPRYQVTQFGKPVTLSCSQTLNHNVMYWYQQKSSQAPKLLFHYYDKDFNNEADTPDNFQSRRPNTSFCFLDIRSPGLGDTAMYLCATSRVKGQGPDTQYFGPGTRLTVL.